This T cell receptor beta chain was sequenced for a study of PD-1 blockade in classical Hodgkin lymphoma. General study points: Baseline diversity in complete responders resembled that of newly diagnosed patients.

Sequencing was performed with immunoSEQ multiplex PCR; in TCRdb, only in-frame clones are kept and a portion is missing. The data hold 25,000 to 30,000 clones, with about four fifths observed a single time. Time point indicated: cycle 4 day 1 (C4D1), after 5 to 7 weeks of nivolumab. In every patient, relapse followed autologous stem cell transplantation, while exposure to brentuximab vedotin differed. The germline CDR1 and CDR2 sequences are SEHNR and FQNEAQ (reference sequence). The V and J ends lost 1 base and 2 bases respectively, with 12 bases between them. This CDR3 spans 16 amino acids. For this clone: Its antigen is still unknown.

Source: peripheral blood mononuclear cells (PBMCs), taken before the fourth cycle of nivolumab. This sequence was found in a human donor with classical Hodgkin lymphoma. The V call is TRBV7-9, the J call TRBJ1-5, with D maybe TRBD1 (5 bases). The CDR3 sequence is CASSLEAGMGNQPQHF. The DNA of the CDR3 is TGTGCCAGCAGCTTAGAAGCAGGGATGGGCAATCAGCCCCAGCATTTT.